The next 15 T cell receptor beta chains were all read from a single sample in a study of T cell clonality in common variable immunodeficiency. Repertoires were generated with immunoSEQ multiplex PCR, while TCRdb's copy carries only in-frame clones and drops some. The sample contains tens of thousands of clones, none of them singletons. Input material: peripheral blood mononuclear cells. The receptors come from a person between 18 and 75 years old in good health.

There are many counts of this clone. The CDR3 end is not reached by the read, which stops 3 residues before it; the germline J gene fills it in. The rearrangement joins TRBV5-8 to TRBJ2-7; the match to TRBD2 covers 8 bases. V trimming: 1 base; J trimming: 0 bases; junction bases outside the gene matches: 0. This CDR3 contains 14 residues. Germline CDR1 reads SGHTS; CDR2 reads YDEGEE. The sequenced CDR3 bases are TGTGCCAGCAGCTTGCTAGCGGGCTCCTACGAG. Protein product: CASSLLAGSYE. The whole CDR3 protein reads CASSLLAGSYEQYF.

This clone was counted many times. The read terminates 3 residues before the CDR3 end, so the remaining end is supplied by the germline J gene. This chain joins TRBV5-1 and TRBJ1-5, with D tentatively TRBD1 (6 bases). Germline V gives CDR1 SGHRS, CDR2 YFSETQ. The CDR3 extends over 13 amino acids. The part of the CDR3 DNA that was read is TGCGCCAGCTCCCGAGGGGGGGGGAACCCC. Its translation: CASSRGGGNP. The full CDR3 sequence reads CASSRGGGNPQHF.

This clone was counted ten times or more. The DNA ends 3 residues before the CDR3 does, and the rest of the CDR3 is filled in from the germline J gene. The chain carries TRBV20-1 and TRBJ2-4; no clear D. V was pared by 1 base and J by 0 bases, with 10 bases between. CDR3 length: 15 amino acids. CDR1 is DFQATT, CDR2 SNEGSKA, per germline (reference sequence). The sequenced CDR3 bases are TGCAGTGCTAGAGGTGATCGGGTAGCCAAAAACATT. This encodes CSARGDRVAKNI. From start to end, the CDR3 is CSARGDRVAKNIQYF.

This clone has a count of ten or more. The read finishes 3 residues shy of the CDR3 end, and the germline J gene is used to complete it. This sequence joins TRBV29-1 and TRBJ2-7; 8 positions agree with TRBD2. CDR1 is SQVTM and CDR2 is ANQGSEA in the germline V gene. This CDR3 is 16 amino acids long. V was pared by 1 base and J by 1 base, with 9 bases of the junction left unmatched. The sequenced part of the CDR3 DNA is TGCAGCGTTGAAGGCCTCGGGGGGGGCAAATCCTACGAG. The encoded protein is CSVEGLGGGKSYE. In full, the CDR3 is CSVEGLGGGKSYEQYF.

This clone was seen at least ten times. The CDR3 extends 3 residues past the end of the read, so its final part is completed from the germline J gene. The chain combines TRBV30 with TRBJ2-7, with a tentative D call TRBD1 (5 bases). V gave up 2 bases and J gave up 4 bases, with 12 bases separating them. Germline V gives CDR1 GTSNPN, CDR2 SVGIG (reference sequence). This CDR3 is 13 amino acids long. The CDR3 sequence: CAWSSRANYEQYF. The CDR3 DNA, read in part, is TGTGCCTGGAGTTCCAGGGCCAATTACGAG. Full variable domain (rest looked up from reference TRBV30 and TRBJ2-7): SQTIHQWPATLVQPVGSPLSLECTVEGTSNPNLYWYRQAAGRGLQLLFYSVGIGQISSEVPQNLSASRPQDRQFILSSKKLLLSDSGFYLCAWSSRANYEQYFGPGTRLTVT.

This clone was recorded at least ten times. The sequence runs out 3 residues before the end of the CDR3; the remainder is reconstructed from the germline J gene. This chain uses TRBV5-6 with TRBJ2-5, with a possible D match to TRBD2 (5 bases). The V and J ends lost 7 bases and 3 bases respectively, with 13 bases between them. Germline CDR1 SGHDT, CDR2 YYEEEE. CDR3 length: 13 amino acids. The part of the CDR3 DNA that was read is TGTGCCAGCGCCCCCGTCGGGGAAGAGACC. Its translation is CASAPVGEET. The full CDR3 sequence reads CASAPVGEETQYF.

This clone occurred many times. The read halts 3 residues ahead of the CDR3 end, with the missing end drawn from the germline J gene. The V gene is TRBV6-1, the J gene TRBJ1-2, with D unclear. The CDR3 spans 14 residues. CDR1 and CDR2 from the germline V gene are MNHNS and SASEGT. CDR3: CASSEGSARRGYTF. The CDR3 DNA, read in part, is TGTGCCAGCAGTGAAGGCTCTGCCAGGAGGGGC.

This clone was observed at least ten times. Germline and junction disagree at one end, which may indicate a read error. The CDR3 end falls 3 residues outside the read, so it is completed with the germline J gene. This sequence joins TRBV4-2 and TRBJ2-7, with D possibly being TRBD1 (6 bases). The CDR3 is 16 residues long. CDR1 is LGHNA, CDR2 YNFKEQ, per germline. Incomplete CDR3 DNA: TGCGCCAGCAGCCAAGAACTCGCCGCAGGGGAAAACGAG. It encodes CASSQELAAGENE. In full, the CDR3 reads CASSQELAAGENEQYF.

This clone was detected many times. The read ends 3 residues early relative to the CDR3; the germline J gene fills the gap. The V and J genes are TRBV15 and TRBJ2-1; 7 bases are shared with TRBD1. This CDR3 has 14 residues. Germline CDR1 LNHNV, CDR2 YYDKDF (reference sequence). V lost 2 bases to trimming and J lost 7 bases; unmatched junction nucleotides: 5. This CDR3 is CATSRLDRYNEQFF. Incomplete CDR3 DNA: TGTGCCACCAGCAGACTGGACAGGTATAATGAG.

This clone was seen ten or more times. The sequence runs out 3 residues before the end of the CDR3; the remainder is reconstructed from the germline J gene. The V call is TRBV5-1, the J call TRBJ2-1, with D uncertain. Trimming took off 2 bases at V and 3 bases at J, with 3 bases between the two ends. The CDR3 spans 12 residues. Germline V gene sequence: CDR1 SGHRS, CDR2 YFSETQ. The covered CDR3 bases are TGCGCCAGCAGCTTTAACTACAATGAG. This translates into CASSFNYNE. In full, the CDR3 reads CASSFNYNEQFF.

This clone came up many times. The CDR3 is cut off 3 residues early in the read; its end comes from the germline J gene. The V call is TRBV4-2, the J call TRBJ2-5; 7 bases are a match to TRBD2. The trim removed 1 base at V and 3 bases at J, leaving 14 bases unmatched. The CDR3 spans 18 residues. Per the germline V gene, CDR1 is LGHNA and CDR2 is YNFKEQ. The CDR3 bases that were read are TGTGCCAGCAGCCAAGGGGCACCTCGCGGGGGAGCGGAAGAGACC. Its translation is CASSQGAPRGGAEET. The full-length CDR3 reads as CASSQGAPRGGAEETQYF.

A word on this clone: The read gets to within 3 residues of the CDR3 end, and the germline J gene fills in the rest. The chain is built from TRBV18 and TRBJ2-4; maybe TRBD2 (6 bases). CDR1 is KGHSH and CDR2 is LQKENI in the germline V gene. CDR3 size: 14 residues. The CDR3 spells CASSPPGVDYGQYF. CDR3 DNA (partial): TGTGCCAGCTCACCACCAGGGGTGGACTATGGT.

This clone was counted many times. The read terminates 3 residues before the CDR3 end, so the remaining end is supplied by the germline J gene. This chain links TRBV18 with TRBJ1-1; D is possibly TRBD1 (5 bases). The V gene lost 2 bases and the J gene lost 1 base, with 5 bases spanning the gap. Germline lookup yields CDR1 KGHSH and CDR2 LQKENI. This CDR3 contains 13 residues. The part of the CDR3 DNA that was read is TGTGCCAGCTCACCAACAGGGAACACTGAA. Its translation is CASSPTGNTE. The complete CDR3 protein is CASSPTGNTEAFF.

This clone came up many times. The read gets to within 3 residues of the CDR3 end, and the germline J gene fills in the rest. The V and J genes are TRBV11-2 and TRBJ2-5; D is unclear. The CDR3 is 12 amino acids. In germline, CDR1 is SGHAT, CDR2 FQNNGV. V was clipped by 0 bases and J by 7 bases, with 6 bases between them. CDR3 DNA (partial): TGTGCCAGCAGCTTAGAATATCGGACC. Amino acid sequence: CASSLEYRT. The complete CDR3 reads CASSLEYRTQYF.

This clone was counted many times. The DNA ends 3 residues before the CDR3 does, and the rest of the CDR3 is filled in from the germline J gene. The gene calls are TRBV28 and TRBJ2-6; 7 bases line up with TRBD2. In germline, CDR1 is MDHEN, CDR2 SYDVKM. With V trimmed by 6 bases and J by 0 bases, 8 bases remained unmatched. The CDR3 length is 17 residues. The part of the CDR3 DNA that was read is TGTGCCAGCAGATCTAGCGGCGTTAACTCTGGGGCCAACGTC. Amino acid sequence: CASRSSGVNSGANV. The CDR3 reads in full as CASRSSGVNSGANVLTF.